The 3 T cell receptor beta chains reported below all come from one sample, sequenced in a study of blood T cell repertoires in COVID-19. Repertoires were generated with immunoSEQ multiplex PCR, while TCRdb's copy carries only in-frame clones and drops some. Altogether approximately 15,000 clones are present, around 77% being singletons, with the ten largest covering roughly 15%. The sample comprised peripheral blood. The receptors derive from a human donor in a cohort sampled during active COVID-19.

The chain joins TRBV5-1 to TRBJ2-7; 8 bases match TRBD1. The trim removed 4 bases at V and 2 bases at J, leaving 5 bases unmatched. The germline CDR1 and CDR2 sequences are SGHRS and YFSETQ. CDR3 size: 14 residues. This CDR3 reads CASSERTGPYEQYF. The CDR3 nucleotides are TGCGCCAGCAGCGAGAGGACAGGGCCCTACGAGCAGTACTTC.

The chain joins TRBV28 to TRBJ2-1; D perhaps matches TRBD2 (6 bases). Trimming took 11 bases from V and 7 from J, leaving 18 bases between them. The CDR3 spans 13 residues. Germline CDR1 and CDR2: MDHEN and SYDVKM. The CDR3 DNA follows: TGTGCCTCGGGGGAAAGGGCCCCGAATGAGCAGTTCTTC. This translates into CASGERAPNEQFF.

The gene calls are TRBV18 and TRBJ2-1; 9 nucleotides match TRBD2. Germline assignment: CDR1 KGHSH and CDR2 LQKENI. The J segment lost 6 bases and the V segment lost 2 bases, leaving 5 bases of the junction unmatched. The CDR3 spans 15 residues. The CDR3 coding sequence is TGTGCCAGCTCACCAGCTAGCGGGAACGGCAATGAGCAGTTCTTC. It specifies CASSPASGNGNEQFF.